One and the same sample provided the 12 T cell receptor beta chains below, sequenced in a study of T-cell memory formation after mild COVID-19. TCRdb re-derived calls from the 5' RACE reads in MiXCR, one entry per CDR3 protein. The table has about 270,000 distinct CDR3 sequences, about a sixth seen once. The material sequenced was PBMCs or a T cell subset sorted from them (not recorded which). The source of these receptors is a man aged 18-30 years who had mild COVID-19 (a few samples of this study predate the infection). Cell type and time point are not known.

The chain carries TRBV7-2 and TRBJ2-3, with 9 nucleotides matching TRBD2. There are 16 residues in the CDR3. Germline assignment: CDR1 SGHTA and CDR2 FQGNSA. With 3 bases clipped from V and 6 bases from J, the junction kept 10 bases outside the gene matches. The CDR3 is CASSFRLAGGMDTQYF. Here the CDR3 DNA reads TGTGCCAGCAGCTTCAGACTTGCGGGGGGGATGGATACGCAGTATTTT.

In this sample, this clonotype turned up many times. This chain uses TRBV5-6 with TRBJ1-2; the D is unclear. The V gene lost 4 bases and the J gene lost 8 bases, with 12 bases spanning the gap. This CDR3 comprises 12 residues. Germline-derived CDR1 and CDR2 are SGHDT and YYEEEE. CDR3 protein: CASSGLSYGYTF. In DNA form, the CDR3 reads TGTGCCAGCAGCGGCCTAAGTTACGGCTACACCTTC.

The CDR3 DNA is TGTGCCAGCAGGGAGGGGGCTTTGGCCGCAGATACGCAGTATTTT. This translates into CASREGALAADTQYF. The chain has TRBV7-2 and TRBJ2-3, with D possibly matching TRBD1 (7 bases). The CDR3 length is 15 residues. The germline CDR1 and CDR2 sequences are SGHTA and FQGNSA. Trimming took 6 bases from V and 4 from J, leaving 17 bases between them.

The chain couples TRBV6-2 or TRBV6-3 to TRBJ2-1, with unresolved D. The CDR3 is 15 residues long. The ends were cut back, 2 bases at V and 0 bases at J, with 8 bases in the middle. Per the germline V gene, CDR1 is MNHEY and CDR2 is SVGEGT. CDR3 nucleotides: TGTGCCAGCAGTTACGAAGAGAGCTCCTACAATGAGCAGTTCTTC. This encodes CASSYEESSYNEQFF.

This clonotype has more than one count but fewer than ten. V and J are TRBV20-1 and TRBJ2-3, with 14 bases lining up with TRBD2. The germline V gene encodes CDR1 DFQATT and CDR2 SNEGSKA (reference sequence). The CDR3 totals 18 residues. The V and J ends lost 6 bases and 4 bases, in that order; junction bases with no gene match: 15. The CDR3 here is CSAKPRLAGGPFPDTQYF. The CDR3 bases are TGCAGTGCCAAACCCAGACTAGCGGGGGGGCCATTCCCAGATACGCAGTATTTT.

This clonotype was recorded a few times. The gene calls are TRBV7-3 and TRBJ2-2; D possibly corresponds to TRBD2 (6 bases). The CDR3 has 17 residues. Germline CDR1 and CDR2: SGHTA and FQGTGA. Deletions cut 5 bases from V and 7 bases from J, with 23 bases between. The CDR3 DNA follows: TGTGCCAGCAGCCCTACCGCGTCGGGGACTGGGGGCGGGGAGCTGTTTTTT. Translation: CASSPTASGTGGGELFF.

The chain combines TRBV11-2 with TRBJ1-2, with TRBD1 matching 12 bases. The J segment lost 8 bases and the V segment lost 5 bases, leaving 6 bases of the junction unmatched. The CDR3 runs 14 residues. Germline V gene sequence: CDR1 SGHAT, CDR2 FQNNGV. The CDR3 protein is CASSGTGGWDGYTF. The CDR3 nucleotides are TGTGCCAGCAGCGGGACAGGGGGCTGGGACGGCTACACCTTC.

This clonotype was detected a few times. The rearrangement uses TRBV6-1 and TRBJ2-7; 10 bases line up with TRBD1. Germline V CDR1 and CDR2: MNHNS, SASEGT. This CDR3 contains 15 residues. The chain's CDR3 is CASREGQGVLHEQYV. CDR3 nucleotide sequence: TGTGCCAGCAGAGAAGGACAGGGGGTCCTTCACGAGCAGTACGTC.

The rearrangement uses TRBV2 and TRBJ1-2; 10 positions agree with TRBD1. CDR1 and CDR2 from the germline V gene are SNHLY and FYNNEI. V was pared by 7 bases and J by 0 bases, with 5 bases of the junction left unmatched. CDR3 size: 15 residues. In DNA, the CDR3 is TGTGCCAGCATTCGGGACAGGGGATCTAACTATGGCTACACCTTC. Its translation: CASIRDRGSNYGYTF.

The gene calls are TRBV6-2 or TRBV6-3 and TRBJ1-6; no firm D call. The CDR3 has 14 residues. CDR1 is MNHEY and CDR2 is SVGEGT in the germline V gene. The V end was cut by 0 bases, the J end by 10 bases, with 10 bases between. In nucleotides, the CDR3 is TGTGCCAGCAGTTACTCCTCGGAGGGCTCACCCCTCCACTTT. It codes for CASSYSSEGSPLHF.

This clonotype was counted only a few times. The J gene is TRBJ2-5, the V gene TRBV30, with D perhaps matching TRBD2 (6 bases). This CDR3 region has 13 residues. Germline V CDR1 and CDR2: GTSNPN, SVGIG (reference sequence). V was cut by 4 bases and J by 9 bases, with 18 bases left in between. CDR3 in amino acids: CAWNPGVIGSQYF. The CDR3 nucleotides read TGTGCCTGGAATCCGGGGGTAATCGGGTCCCAGTACTTC.

The chain combines TRBV7-3 with TRBJ2-3, with D possibly TRBD2 on 5 matching bases. The CDR3 consists of 15 residues. Trimming took 2 bases from V and 1 from J, leaving 10 bases between them. Germline V gives CDR1 SGHTA, CDR2 FQGTGA. CDR3 loop: CASSLLGGRTDTQYF. In DNA form, the CDR3 reads TGTGCCAGCAGCTTATTAGGCGGGCGCACAGATACGCAGTATTTT.